The 5 T cell receptor beta chains reported below all come from one sample, sequenced in a study of T cells in Graves' hyperthyroidism and ophthalmopathy. TCR beta CDR3 sequences were amplified from RNA transcripts. First-round RT-PCR targeting the TCR CDR3 was performed with the HTBI primer set. TCRdb passed the multiplex PCR reads through MiXCR, listing each CDR3 protein once. This sample has a few hundred thousand distinct CDR3 sequences, with roughly 15% found just once. Sample: blood. These receptors were collected from a young woman with Graves' ophthalmopathy.

Only a few counts were recorded for this clonotype. This chain joins TRBV6-1 and TRBJ1-5; D perhaps matches TRBD1 (6 bases). Germline loops: CDR1 MNHNS, CDR2 SASEGT. The V end was cut by 7 bases, the J end by 6 bases, with 13 bases between. The CDR3 loop spans 13 amino acids. CDR3 region: CASTDTGPQPQHF. In DNA form, the CDR3 reads TGTGCCAGCACCGATACAGGGCCTCAGCCCCAGCATTTT.

The chain is built from TRBV7-2 and TRBJ2-3, with unresolved D. Trimming left V 2 bases short and J 0 bases short, with 6 bases between. CDR1 and CDR2 (germline): SGHTA, FQGNSA. This CDR3 has 14 amino acids. The CDR3 region has the DNA TGTACCAGCAGCTTAAAGCAGAGCACAGATACGCAGTATTTT. This translates into CTSSLKQSTDTQYF.

V and J are TRBV2 and TRBJ1-1, with 9 positions matching TRBD1. The germline V gene encodes CDR1 SNHLY and CDR2 FYNNEI. The CDR3 has 16 amino acids. Trimming cost V 1 base and J 3 bases; bases outside gene matches: 6. Here the CDR3 DNA reads TGTGCCAGCAGTGAAGGGAACAGGGGGCGATACACTGAAGCTTTCTTT. Its protein is CASSEGNRGRYTEAFF.

This clonotype was recorded at least ten times. CDR3 loop: CASSLGLAGAEQFF. The CDR3 nucleotides are TGTGCCAGCAGCCTAGGACTAGCGGGGGCTGAGCAGTTCTTC. The chain uses TRBV7-9 and TRBJ2-1; 13 bases map to TRBD2. This CDR3 contains 14 residues. Germline trimming cut 5 bases from V and 9 bases from J; bases unmatched to any gene: 4. Germline assignment: CDR1 SEHNR and CDR2 FQNEAQ (reference sequence).

This clonotype was seen ten or more times. V gene TRBV9 combines with J gene TRBJ2-3; D unclear. Trimming left V 6 bases short and J 4 bases short, with 12 bases between. The length of the CDR3 is 13 residues. Germline assignment: CDR1 SGDLS and CDR2 YYNGEE. CDR3 sequence reads: CASNKGSADTQYF. Here the CDR3 DNA reads TGTGCCAGCAATAAGGGTTCGGCAGATACGCAGTATTTT.